This T cell receptor beta chain appears in the sequencing data of a study of blood T cell repertoires in COVID-19. This table comes from immunoSEQ multiplex PCR, and its TCRdb copy is limited to in-frame clones, with some not included. The sample has some 270,000 clones, 70% to 90% seen once. The V gene lost 3 bases and the J gene lost 0 bases, with 11 bases spanning the gap. The CDR3 sequence is 15 residues long. CDR1 is SGDLS and CDR2 is YYNGEE in the germline V gene. Source material: peripheral blood. This TCR came from a woman in her seventies with acute or convalescent COVID-19. The V call is TRBV9, the J call TRBJ2-3; TRBD1 is a possible D gene (6 bases). CDR3 sequence reads: CASSATGKSTDTQYF. The CDR3 coding sequence is TGTGCCAGCAGCGCTACAGGGAAAAGCACAGATACGCAGTATTTT.